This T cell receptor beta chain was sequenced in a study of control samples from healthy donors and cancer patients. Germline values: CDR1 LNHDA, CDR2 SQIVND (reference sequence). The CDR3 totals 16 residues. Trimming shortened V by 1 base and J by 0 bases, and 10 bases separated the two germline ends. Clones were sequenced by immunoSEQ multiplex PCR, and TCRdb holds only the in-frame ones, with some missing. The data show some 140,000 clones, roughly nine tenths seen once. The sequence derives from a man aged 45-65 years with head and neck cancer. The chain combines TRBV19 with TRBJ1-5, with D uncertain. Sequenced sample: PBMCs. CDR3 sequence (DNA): TGTGCCAGTAGTATAGGCGCAGGACCTAGCAATCAGCCCCAGCATTTT. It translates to CASSIGAGPSNQPQHF. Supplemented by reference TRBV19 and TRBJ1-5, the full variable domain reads DGGITQSPKYLFRKEGQNVTLSCEQNLNHDAMYWYRQDPGQGLRLIYYSQIVNDFQKGDIAEGYSVSREKKESFPLTVTSAQKNPTAFYLCASSIGAGPSNQPQHFGDGTRLSIL.